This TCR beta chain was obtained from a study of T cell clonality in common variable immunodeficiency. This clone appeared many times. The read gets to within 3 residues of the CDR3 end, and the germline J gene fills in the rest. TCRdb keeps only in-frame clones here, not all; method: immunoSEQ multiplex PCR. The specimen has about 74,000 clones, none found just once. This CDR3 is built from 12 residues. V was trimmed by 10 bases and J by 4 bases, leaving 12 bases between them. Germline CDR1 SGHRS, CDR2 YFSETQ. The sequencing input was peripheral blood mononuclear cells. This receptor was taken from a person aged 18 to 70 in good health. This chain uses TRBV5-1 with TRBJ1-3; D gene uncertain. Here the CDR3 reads CALQNPGNTIYF. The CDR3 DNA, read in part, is TGCGCCCTCCAGAACCCCGGAAACACC.